This record covers a single T cell receptor (beta chain). What it recognizes is unknown. Study-level findings and limits: Tumor memory CD4+ T cell TCR gene usage was found to cluster with blood and lymph node memory CD4+ cells and with lymph node naive CD4+ cells. Tumor-infiltrating Treg TCR alpha and beta sequences overlapped most with tumor naive CD4+ T cells, then blood naive.

After constant-region reverse-primer amplification, full-length variable regions underwent semi-nested PCR with Nested Universal Primer A. From the 5' RACE reads, TCRdb called clonotypes with MiXCR, one entry per CDR3 protein. The table includes over 50,000 distinct CDR3 sequences, around 25% detected once. Naive CD4+ cells had CD25+ Tregs removed. Germline CDR1 MRHNA, CDR2 SNTAGT. The V gene lost 4 bases and the J gene lost 1 base, with 10 bases spanning the gap. The CDR3 spans 15 residues. The source is a female donor with breast cancer. This chain joins TRBV6-4 and TRBJ2-2, with D hard to call. Sequencing was done on a sample of tumor-infiltrating naive CD4+ T cells sorted from the breast tumor. The subset was: naive CD4+ T cells, CD4+CD45RA+CD25-. CDR3 residues: CASSVSSMNTGELFF. The CDR3 region has the DNA TGTGCCAGCAGTGTTAGCAGCATGAACACCGGGGAGCTGTTTTTT.